These 28 T cell receptor beta chains were sequenced from one sample in a study of glioma-infiltrating T cells after dendritic cell vaccination. Assay used: immunoSEQ multiplex PCR; TCRdb lists only in-frame clones, some missing. The repertoire has around 60,000 clones, roughly nine tenths of them found once; the top ten carry 9.5% to 13%. Time point here: after dendritic cell vaccination, including at tumor progression/relapse. This material consisted of blood, taken after dendritic cell vaccination. The source of these receptors is a human donor with glioblastoma.

The rearrangement links TRBV5-4 to TRBJ1-3; maybe TRBD1 (6 bases). Germline values: CDR1 SGHNT, CDR2 YYREEE (reference sequence). V was cut by 4 bases and J by 3 bases, with 14 bases left in between. The CDR3 loop spans 15 amino acids. The CDR3 is CASSTWTDSGNTIYF. CDR3 nucleotide sequence: TGTGCCAGCAGCACCTGGACAGATAGTGGAAACACCATATATTTT.

The V and J genes are TRBV10-1 and TRBJ2-7; D not resolved. V was pared by 1 base and J by 3 bases, with 7 bases between. This CDR3 comprises 13 residues. CDR1 is WNHNN and CDR2 is SYGVQD in the germline V gene (reference sequence). The CDR3 region is CASSEYSGYEQYF. In DNA form, the CDR3 reads TGCGCCAGCAGTGAGTATTCAGGCTACGAGCAGTACTTC.

The count of this clone is one. The CDR3, as DNA: TGTGCCACCAGCAGAGAATTAAGGAGGGGGACAGGGGGCTACGAGCAGTACTTC. Amino acids: CATSRELRRGTGGYEQYF. The chain has TRBV15 and TRBJ2-7; 11 bases line up with TRBD1. This CDR3 spans 18 amino acids. J gave up 3 bases and V 0 bases, and 10 bases lay outside the gene matches. Germline V CDR1 and CDR2: LNHNV, YYDKDF (reference sequence).

The gene calls are TRBV18 and TRBJ2-2, with 8 bases matching TRBD2. J gave up 3 bases and V 0 bases, and 9 bases lay outside the gene matches. Germline CDR1 and CDR2: KGHSH and LQKENI. This CDR3 contains 18 residues. The CDR3 coding sequence is TGTGCCAGCTCACCACCCCGGACTAGCCCTGGGTACACCGGGGAGCTGTTTTTT. Protein sequence: CASSPPRTSPGYTGELFF.

V gene TRBV6-5 combines with J gene TRBJ1-3; D unresolved. Germline V gene data show CDR1 as MNHEY and CDR2 as SVGAGI. This CDR3 contains 11 residues. V lost 8 bases and J lost 4, with 6 bases in between. CDR3 coding DNA: TGTGCCAGCGAGAGCGGAAACACCATATATTTT. It translates to CASESGNTIYF.

The CDR3 DNA follows: TGTGCCAGCATCAGGACAGATACGAACACTGAAGCTTTCTTT. Translation gives CASIRTDTNTEAFF. The V call is TRBV6-1, the J call TRBJ1-1, with D possibly being TRBD1 (6 bases). Trimming stripped 7 bases from V and 1 base from J, with 13 bases between. CDR3 length equals 14 residues. Germline V CDR1 and CDR2: MNHNS, SASEGT.

This chain uses TRBV9 with TRBJ2-2; 9 bases map to TRBD1. The CDR3 consists of 15 residues. Germline lookup yields CDR1 SGDLS and CDR2 YYNGEE. Trimming removed 2 bases from V and 3 bases from J; junction bases left unmatched: 2. CDR3: CASSVTGGYTGELFF. Written as DNA, the CDR3 is TGTGCCAGCAGCGTGACAGGGGGTTACACCGGGGAGCTGTTTTTT.

The rearrangement joins TRBV10-2 to TRBJ2-3; 7 bases are shared with TRBD1. CDR3 length: 15 residues. V shed 7 bases and J 3 bases; nucleotides not matched to a gene: 10. Germline V lookup: CDR1 WSHSY, CDR2 SAAADI. The CDR3 DNA reads as TGCGCCAGCATTTACGACAGGGAAGGGACAGATACGCAGTATTTT. It encodes CASIYDREGTDTQYF.

The rearrangement uses TRBV6-6 and TRBJ2-1; D gene uncertain. The V end was cut by 1 base, the J end by 5 bases, with 9 bases between. The CDR3 spans 14 residues. Germline V lookup: CDR1 MNHNY, CDR2 SVGAGI (reference sequence). This CDR3 reads CASSYLTSNNEQFF. DNA of the CDR3: TGTGCCAGCAGTTACTTGACTTCTAACAATGAGCAGTTCTTC.

The rearrangement links TRBV7-2 to TRBJ1-2; tentative D call: TRBD1 (5 bases). The CDR3 runs 16 residues. Trimming pared 3 bases from V and 2 bases from J, leaving 16 bases between. Germline CDR1 is SGHTA and CDR2 is FQGNSA. As DNA, the CDR3 is TGTGCCAGCAGCTTGTTCGAAGGGGTATCGAACTATGGCTACACCTTC. Translating gives CASSLFEGVSNYGYTF.

V and J are TRBV7-2 and TRBJ2-3; TRBD2 is a possible D gene (6 bases). Deletions cut 0 bases from V and 6 bases from J, with 13 bases between. Germline V gene lookup returns CDR1 SGHTA and CDR2 FQGNSA. The CDR3 extends over 15 amino acids. CDR3 DNA sequence: TGTGCCAGCAGCTTAGCCGTGGGGACTCAGGATACGCAGTATTTT. Its protein product is CASSLAVGTQDTQYF. The full variable domain, in which reference TRBV7-2 and TRBJ2-3 provide the parts outside the CDR3, is GAGVSQSPSNKVTEKGKDVELRCDPISGHTALYWYRQSLGQGLEFLIYFQGNSAPDKSGLPSDRFSAERTGGSVSTLTIQRTQQEDSAVYLCASSLAVGTQDTQYFGPGTRLTVL.

The chain joins TRBV30 to TRBJ2-1; TRBD2 aligns across 13 bases. J lost 8 bases, V lost 6 bases, and 7 bases had no gene match. The CDR3 is made up of 14 amino acids. The V gene's germline CDR1 is GTSNPN and CDR2 SVGIG (reference sequence). CDR3 residues: CACGLAGVGYEQFF. CDR3 sequence (DNA): TGTGCCTGTGGACTAGCGGGAGTTGGGTATGAGCAGTTCTTC.

This clone was observed a handful of times. The chain combines TRBV9 with TRBJ1-1; no clear D. The germline V gene has CDR1 SGDLS and CDR2 YYNGEE. V shed 4 bases and J shed 1 base, with 14 bases lying between them. The CDR3 extends over 15 amino acids. CDR3 coding DNA: TGTGCCAGCAGCTCAACCCACGTGGCGAACACTGAAGCTTTCTTT. Translated, it gives CASSSTHVANTEAFF. Looking up the rest from reference TRBV9 and TRBJ1-1 gives the full variable domain: DSGVTQTPKHLITATGQRVTLRCSPRSGDLSVYWYQQSLDQGLQFLIQYYNGEERAKGNILERFSAQQFPDLHSELNLSSLELGDSALYFCASSSTHVANTEAFFGQGTRLTVV.

This clone was counted a few times. This chain joins TRBV5-8 and TRBJ1-3; a possible D gene is TRBD1 (6 bases). Trimming left V 4 bases short and J 3 bases short, with 14 bases between. Germline V CDR1 and CDR2: SGHTS, YDEGEE. The CDR3 extends over 15 amino acids. The CDR3 DNA reads as TGTGCCAGCAGCACCTGGACAGATAGTGGAAACACCATATATTTT. It specifies CASSTWTDSGNTIYF.

In its sample, this clone was seen once. V usage is TRBV7-8 and J usage is TRBJ2-3; 9 positions agree with TRBD1. Germline lookup yields CDR1 SGHVS and CDR2 FQNEAQ. With V trimmed by 4 bases and J by 2 bases, 4 bases remained unmatched. The CDR3 runs 15 residues. CDR3 protein: CASSWNRGPTDTQYF. Here the CDR3 DNA reads TGTGCCAGCAGCTGGAACAGGGGGCCCACAGATACGCAGTATTTT. Full variable domain (outside the CDR3, taken from reference TRBV7-8 and TRBJ2-3): GAGVSQSPRYKVAKRGQDVALRCDPISGHVSLFWYQQALGQGPEFLTYFQNEAQLDKSGLPSDRFFAERPEGSVSTLKIQRTQQEDSAVYLCASSWNRGPTDTQYFGPGTRLTVL.

The CDR3 reads CASRDLQYNEQFF. In nucleotides, the CDR3 is TGTGCCAGTAGGGATTTACAGTACAATGAGCAGTTCTTC. V is TRBV19 and J is TRBJ2-1; D is unclear. The CDR3 loop spans 13 amino acids. V shed 6 bases and J shed 4 bases, with 10 bases lying between them. Germline CDR1 LNHDA, CDR2 SQIVND (reference sequence).

This chain joins TRBV5-4 and TRBJ2-1; a weak D match, TRBD1 (5 bases). The germline gives CDR1 SGHNT, CDR2 YYREEE (reference sequence). Trimming took off 0 bases at V and 9 bases at J, with 10 bases between the two ends. This CDR3 has 13 amino acids. The CDR3, as DNA: TGTGCCAGCAGCTTGGTACAGGCCACTGAGCAGTTCTTC. It translates to CASSLVQATEQFF.

The rearrangement links TRBV7-6 to TRBJ2-7; the D is unclear. Germline V gene lookup returns CDR1 SGHVS and CDR2 FNYEAQ. CDR3 length equals 14 residues. With 5 bases removed from V and 5 bases from J, the gap between germline ends came to 16 bases. The CDR3 sequence: CASSPLSRVNEQYF. CDR3 nucleotides: TGTGCCAGCAGCCCCCTGTCACGAGTAAACGAGCAGTACTTC.

CDR3 coding DNA: TGTGCCAGCAGTTTATCCTTCCGGCCCCAGCATTTT. This sequence encodes CASSLSFRPQHF. The J gene is TRBJ1-5, the V gene TRBV28; D ambiguous. Per germline, CDR1 MDHEN and CDR2 SYDVKM. This CDR3 has 12 residues. V lost 1 base and J lost 9, with 7 bases in between.

The chain is built from TRBV7-2 and TRBJ2-5, with D unresolved. The CDR3 length is 15 residues. The germline V and J ends were trimmed by 5 bases and 4 bases, with 17 bases remaining between them. The germline CDR1 and CDR2 sequences are SGHTA and FQGNSA. CDR3 loop: CASSRGGRQTETQYF. In DNA form, the CDR3 reads TGTGCCAGCAGCCGAGGCGGAAGGCAAACAGAGACCCAGTACTTC.

This chain links TRBV30 with TRBJ1-1; D unclear. The germline V and J ends were trimmed by 8 bases and 0 bases, with 10 bases remaining between them. Germline V CDR1 and CDR2: GTSNPN, SVGIG (reference sequence). The CDR3 extends over 12 amino acids. Written as DNA, the CDR3 is TGTGCCAGAGCACAGATGAACACTGAAGCTTTCTTT. It specifies CARAQMNTEAFF. Full variable domain (remainder filled in from reference TRBV30 and TRBJ1-1): SQTIHQWPATLVQPVGSPLSLECTVEGTSNPNLYWYRQAAGRGLQLLFYSVGIGQISSEVPQNLSASRPQDRQFILSSKKLLLSDSGFYLCARAQMNTEAFFGQGTRLTVV.

The chain links TRBV7-2 to TRBJ2-5; the match to TRBD2 covers 11 bases. V dropped 1 base and J dropped 5; count of bases not matched to a gene: 6. The germline V gene encodes CDR1 SGHTA and CDR2 FQGNSA. The CDR3 covers 16 residues. The CDR3 region has the DNA TGTGCCAGCAGCTTAGACCTAGCGGGGGGCCGGGAGACCCAGTACTTC. Its translation is CASSLDLAGGRETQYF.

The chain is built from TRBV10-1 and TRBJ2-7, with 8 bases identical to TRBD1. Per the germline V gene, CDR1 is WNHNN and CDR2 is SYGVQD (reference sequence). The CDR3 consists of 17 residues. V gave up 3 bases and J gave up 4 bases; unmatched junction bases: 14. The CDR3 bases are TGCGCCAGCAGTGACCCGGACAGGGTGTATGGGTTATACGAGCAGTACTTC. Protein product: CASSDPDRVYGLYEQYF.

This rearrangement joins TRBV2 to TRBJ1-2; 7 nucleotides agree with TRBD1. Germline V gene lookup returns CDR1 SNHLY and CDR2 FYNNEI. The CDR3 consists of 12 residues. Trimming at V came to 7 bases and at J to 6 bases, leaving 5 bases not matched to a gene. The CDR3 nucleotides are TGTGCCAGCAATGACAGGGAAGATGGCTACACCTTC. Its translation is CASNDREDGYTF.

CDR3 in amino acids: CASSQGQFSYEQYF. In DNA, the CDR3 is TGTGCCAGCAGCCAAGGACAGTTCTCCTACGAGCAGTACTTC. The V call is TRBV14, the J call TRBJ2-5; the D gene is possibly TRBD1 (5 bases). The J call could be wrong; TRBJ2-7 is a better fit for the DNA end. CDR1 and CDR2 (germline): SGHDN, FVKESK. This CDR3 has 14 residues.

V usage is TRBV19 and J usage is TRBJ2-5, with TRBD2 as a possible D gene (5 bases). The end of the DNA is better explained by TRBJ2-7, so the J call may be wrong. Looked up from germline, CDR1 is LNHDA and CDR2 is SQIVND (reference sequence). There are 14 residues in the CDR3. CDR3 in amino acids: CASSNATGIYEQYF. CDR3 nucleotide sequence: TGTGCCAGTAGTAACGCAACCGGGATCTACGAGCAGTACTTC.

A single count supports this clone. The chain employs TRBV7-9 and TRBJ2-7, with 7 bases fitting TRBD2. This CDR3 is 15 amino acids long. Germline V CDR1 and CDR2: SEHNR, FQNEAQ (reference sequence). J was trimmed by 3 bases and V by 1 base; bases with no gene match: 6. CDR3 DNA sequence: TGTGCCAGCAGCTTAGGCCTAACGGGGGGCTACGAGCAGTACTTC. Residues: CASSLGLTGGYEQYF.

This CDR3 reads CASSANYEQYF. CDR3 in DNA: TGTGCCAGCAGCGCTAACTACGAGCAGTACTTC. V usage is TRBV11-2 and J usage is TRBJ2-7; D gene unclear. CDR1 and CDR2 (germline): SGHAT, FQNNGV. The CDR3 runs to 11 residues. Trimming removed 5 bases at V and 3 bases at J, with 5 bases between.